What follows are 5 T cell receptor beta chains derived from one specimen sequenced in a study of T cell responses to AZD1222 COVID-19 vaccine. The protocol was immunoSEQ multiplex PCR, while the TCRdb copy is restricted to in-frame clones and leaves out a portion. The table has about 110,000 clones, 80% to 95% seen once. The input for sequencing was peripheral blood, taken on day 0 of AZD1222 vaccination. Receptor source: an adult in good health.

This chain uses TRBV6-5 with TRBJ2-2; 7 positions match TRBD1. Per the germline V gene, CDR1 is MNHEY and CDR2 is SVGAGI. V shed 6 bases and J 4 bases; nucleotides not matched to a gene: 8. The CDR3 is 15 residues long. The CDR3 DNA sequence: TGTGCCAGCAGCCCGGACAGGTGGGGCACCGGGGAGCTGTTTTTT. It translates to CASSPDRWGTGELFF.

The V gene is TRBV6-1, the J gene TRBJ2-3, with D perhaps matching TRBD1 or TRBD2 (6 bases each). Germline lookup yields CDR1 MNHNS and CDR2 SASEGT. The CDR3 sequence is 18 residues long. Trimming pared 2 bases from V and 1 base from J, leaving 19 bases between. The CDR3 protein is CASSEWLGGQLGTDTQYF. The CDR3 DNA follows: TGTGCCAGCAGTGAATGGTTAGGGGGGCAATTGGGCACAGATACGCAGTATTTT.

The chain is built from TRBV7-9 and TRBJ1-6, with D possibly matching TRBD1 (5 bases). Trimming stripped 3 bases from V and 8 bases from J, with 14 bases between. The length of the CDR3 is 15 residues. Per germline, CDR1 SEHNR and CDR2 FQNEAQ (reference sequence). The CDR3 protein is CASSFSAGSDSPLHF. CDR3 sequence (DNA): TGTGCCAGCAGCTTCAGTGCAGGGTCGGATTCACCCCTCCACTTT.

V usage is TRBV19 and J usage is TRBJ2-5, with TRBD2 matching over 10 bases. CDR3 size: 15 residues. Per germline, CDR1 LNHDA and CDR2 SQIVND (reference sequence). J gave up 5 bases and V 6 bases, and 9 bases lay outside the gene matches. The CDR3 sequence: CASRALAGQRETQYF. The CDR3 nucleotides read TGTGCCAGTAGAGCACTAGCGGGACAGAGGGAGACCCAGTACTTC.

The chain couples TRBV10-3 to TRBJ2-1; D may be TRBD1 or TRBD2 (5 bases each). Trimming took 4 bases from V and 3 from J, leaving 13 bases between them. This CDR3 comprises 15 residues. Per germline, CDR1 ENHRY and CDR2 SYGVKD. The CDR3 region is CAISAPGPIYNEQFF. CDR3 DNA: TGTGCCATCAGTGCGCCGGGACCGATCTACAATGAGCAGTTCTTC.